The clone carrying this T cell receptor (beta chain) was seen a handful of times. The antigen is not known. The time point was: week 47, end of study. The investigators gave 300 ug of mutant IDH1 20-mer peptide in each vaccine dose, together with topical imiquimod. Per germline, CDR1 SGDLS and CDR2 YYNGEE. The CDR3 consists of 14 residues. Trimming took off 3 bases at V and 7 bases at J, with 17 bases between the two ends. This specimen belongs to a study of a mutant IDH1 vaccine in newly diagnosed glioma. Assay: immunoSEQ multiplex PCR; the TCRdb copy retains only in-frame clones and omits some. Of 40,000 to 50,000 clones in the sample, approximately 80% are singletons; the top ten hold about 17%. Regarding the study as a whole: Detectable vaccine-induced immune responses arose in about 93% of patients.

The rearrangement uses TRBV9 and TRBJ2-7, with a tentative D call TRBD2 (5 bases). Sequenced material: PBMCs, taken from a glioma patient whose treatment included an IDH1 peptide vaccine. The sequence was obtained from a man aged 18-30 years with glioma. Some clones in this sample may be carry-over from other donors' samples. The CDR3 DNA reads as TGTGCCAGCAGCGGAGCAGCGGCCAGTCGGGAGCAGTACTTC. This gives the protein CASSGAAASREQYF.